This TCR beta chain stems from a study of T-cell memory formation after mild COVID-19. About the research overall: Most TCR clusters belonged to a single donor. Study-level findings and limits: Contracting clones, day 15 to 85, had balanced CD4/CD8, and later expanders favored CD4+. Contracting clones localized mainly to CM and EM when CD4+ and mainly to EMRA when CD8+. Several responding clones turned up in pre-infection memory, indicating that cross-reactive memory may have taken part.

MiXCR was run by TCRdb on the 5' RACE reads, yielding one entry per CDR3 protein. The top ten clones hold around 8.8% of a sample with about 430,000 distinct CDR3 sequences, roughly 26% of them seen once. Trimming took off 6 bases at V and 3 bases at J, with 11 bases between the two ends. Germline CDR1 and CDR2: MNHNY and SVGAGI (reference sequence). CDR3 length: 13 residues. Only a few counts were recorded for this clonotype. The antigen remains unidentified. The rearrangement uses TRBV6-6 and TRBJ1-1; D unresolved. The source is an adult woman who had mild COVID-19 (a few samples of this study predate the infection). Cell type and time point are not known. The sequencing sample was made of PBMCs or a T cell subset sorted from them (not recorded which). The CDR3 region is CASSRASYTEAFF. The CDR3 nucleotides read TGTGCCAGCAGCCGGGCCTCTTACACTGAAGCTTTCTTT.